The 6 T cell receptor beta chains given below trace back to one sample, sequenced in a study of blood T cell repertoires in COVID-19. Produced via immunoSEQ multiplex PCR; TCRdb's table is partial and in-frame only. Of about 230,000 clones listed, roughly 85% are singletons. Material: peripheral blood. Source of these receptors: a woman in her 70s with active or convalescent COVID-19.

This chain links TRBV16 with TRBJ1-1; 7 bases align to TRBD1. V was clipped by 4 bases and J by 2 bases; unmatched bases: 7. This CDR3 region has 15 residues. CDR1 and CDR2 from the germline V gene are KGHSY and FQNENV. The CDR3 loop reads CASSRQGRSNTEAFF. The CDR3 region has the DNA TGTGCCAGCAGCCGACAGGGACGTTCAAACACTGAAGCTTTCTTT.

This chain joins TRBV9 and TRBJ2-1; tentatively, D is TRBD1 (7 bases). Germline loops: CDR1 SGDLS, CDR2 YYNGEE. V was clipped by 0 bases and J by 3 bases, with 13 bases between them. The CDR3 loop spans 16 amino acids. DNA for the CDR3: TGTGCCAGCAGCGTAGACGGGGGACAGATCTACAATGAGCAGTTCTTC. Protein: CASSVDGGQIYNEQFF.

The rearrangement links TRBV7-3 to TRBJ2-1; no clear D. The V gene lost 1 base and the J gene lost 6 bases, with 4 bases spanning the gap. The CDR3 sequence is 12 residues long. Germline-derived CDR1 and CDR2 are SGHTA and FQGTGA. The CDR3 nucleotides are TGTGCCAGCAGCTTAAACAGCAATGAGCAGTTCTTC. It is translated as CASSLNSNEQFF.

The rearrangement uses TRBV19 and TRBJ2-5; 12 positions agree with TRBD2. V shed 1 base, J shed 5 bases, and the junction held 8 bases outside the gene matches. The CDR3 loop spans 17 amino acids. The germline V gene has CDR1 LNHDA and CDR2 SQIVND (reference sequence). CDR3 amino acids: CASSIGASGGAVETQYF. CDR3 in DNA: TGTGCCAGTAGTATAGGGGCTAGCGGGGGGGCCGTTGAGACCCAGTACTTC.

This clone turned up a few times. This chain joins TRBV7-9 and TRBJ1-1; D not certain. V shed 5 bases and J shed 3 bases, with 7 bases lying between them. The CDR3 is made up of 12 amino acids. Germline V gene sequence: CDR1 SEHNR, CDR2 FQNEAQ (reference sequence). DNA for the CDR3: TGTGCCAGCAGCCTCTTCGACACTGAAGCTTTCTTT. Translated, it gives CASSLFDTEAFF.

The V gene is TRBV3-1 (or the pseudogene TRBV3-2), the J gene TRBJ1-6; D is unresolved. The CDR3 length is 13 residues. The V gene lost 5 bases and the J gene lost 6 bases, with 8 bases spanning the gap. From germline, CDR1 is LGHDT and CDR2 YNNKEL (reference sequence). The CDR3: CASSRLINSPLHF. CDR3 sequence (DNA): TGTGCCAGCAGCAGACTCATTAATTCACCCCTCCACTTT.